Each of the 3 T cell receptor beta chains below was sequenced from the same sample in a study of chemoradiotherapy in HPV16-positive cancers. The repertoire was sequenced with immunoSEQ multiplex PCR; TCRdb's copy has only in-frame clones and lacks some. The data hold 50,000 to 55,000 clones, with 90% observed a single time. Sequences were derived from blood, sampled from a patient who underwent chemoradiotherapy. These receptors originate from a human donor with HPV-associated anogenital cancer.

The rearrangement links TRBV6-6 to TRBJ2-3; D ambiguous. The CDR3 runs to 13 residues. CDR1 is MNHNY, CDR2 SVGAGI, per germline (reference sequence). V was cut by 0 bases and J by 8 bases, with 9 bases left in between. The CDR3 reads CASSYSRQLTQYF. The CDR3 bases are TGTGCCAGCAGTTACTCGAGGCAGCTTACGCAGTATTTT.

The rearrangement joins TRBV19 to TRBJ2-5; D is possibly TRBD1 or TRBD2 (6 bases each). V lost 5 bases, J lost 5 bases, and 12 bases lay in between. Germline CDR1 and CDR2: LNHDA and SQIVND (reference sequence). The CDR3 loop spans 13 amino acids. CDR3 residues: CASSPGARETQYF. CDR3 DNA: TGTGCCAGTAGTCCGGGGGCACGCGAGACCCAGTACTTC.

V usage is TRBV11-2 and J usage is TRBJ2-7, with D possibly matching TRBD1 (6 bases). The V and J ends lost 5 bases and 6 bases respectively, with 20 bases between them. Germline lookup yields CDR1 SGHAT and CDR2 FQNNGV. This CDR3 is built from 15 residues. DNA of the CDR3: TGTGCCAGCAGCCCGCAAAAAGGGGGTGCCTTCGAGCAGTACTTC. Translation: CASSPQKGGAFEQYF.